This T cell receptor beta chain was recovered during a study of T cell repertoires in cytomegalovirus infection. Study at large: Used in the study were CMV epitopes, some recently identified and HLA-C-restricted, others well-studied and HLA-B-restricted. Study-level points and caveats: The ex vivo response was dominated by HLA-C-restricted CMV-specific TCR beta clonotypes. Frequencies of public TCR beta families were cumulated, and this identified carriers of CMV plus the relevant HLA.

V was trimmed by 1 base and J by 7 bases, leaving 17 bases between them. The CDR3 is 15 amino acids. Germline CDR1 SGHTA, CDR2 FQGNSA. Using its own MiXCR run on the reads, TCRdb lists one record per CDR3 protein. The sample yields around 430,000 distinct CDR3 sequences, approximately 46% seen once. This clonotype came up a few times. Its antigen is not known. The sample in question was cultured PBMCs, obtained from culture after CMV antigen stimulation. This chain links TRBV7-2 with TRBJ2-7, with a weak D call TRBD2 (6 bases). This sequence originates from a human donor in good health (CMV status not recorded). Some clones in this sample may be carry-over from other donors' samples. The CDR3 coding sequence is TGTGCCAGCAGCTTAGGTGGATCCCGGGGGAGGGAGCAGTACTTC. This gives the protein CASSLGGSRGREQYF.